This TCR beta chain was sequenced during a study of blood T cell repertoires in COVID-19 (dated by TCRdb to 2020 to 2021). The study in broad terms: Samples covering the acute and convalescent phases of COVID-19 were provided by collaborators in the United States, Italy and Spain. The repertoires were released in a freely available public database meant as a resource for research on the immune response to SARS-CoV-2. The prospective study material was composed of cDNA or gDNA derived from T cells, B-cell-depleted T cells, or PBMCs. Sample metadata almost always included a de-identified subject ID, COVID-19 status, age in years and sex. Samples came from the ongoing ImmuneRACE study (first 160 participants) plus 1,254 subjects from 6 global collaborators. The dataset comprised deeply sampled blood TCRbeta repertoires from subjects exposed to, actively infected with, or recovered from COVID-19. HLA class I and class II types, where available, came from metadata supplied by the sample provider rather than from assay-based typing.

The immunoSEQ Assay, a bias-controlled multiplex PCR, was used to amplify TCRbeta CDR3 regions from genomic DNA. The study's processing was this. The number of nucleated cells in each sample was estimated from the amplification of reference gene primers within the assay. To quantify the absolute abundance of each unique TCRbeta CDR3 rearrangement, sequence reads were collapsed and filtered. For each sample, productive Simpson clonality was calculated as the square root of Simpson's diversity index across productive rearrangements. The clones in this table, taken by TCRdb from immuneACCESS, are in-frame only. Not every clone is retained; where verified, under half of the shortfall comes from an unresolved V gene, and the cause of the rest is unknown. V and J calls and clone size follow that table, whereas D and trimming were derived from the DNA. Here the sample has 290,000 or so clones; approximately 86% occur a single time. Approximately 2.4% of the sample goes to the ten largest clones.

Broader findings and caveats from the paper: How much clinical and demographic metadata was included differed by source and by participant, and the metadata was provided uncurated.

The CDR3 covers 11 residues, taking in both the cysteine and the phenylalanine. CDR3 DNA is the only sequence kept; it has 33 bases, read in frame from the first base. CDR1 and CDR2 (SQVTM, ANQGSEA) derive from the germline V gene. Trimming takes 7 bases from V and 3 bases from J, and the germline ends sit 10 bases apart. Participants in the prospective study were aged about 18 to 95 years, lived in 20 to 30 United States geographic areas, and enrolled through a virtual design. Cohort assignment in the prospective study relied on participant-reported clinical history from a screening survey and a study questionnaire. ImmuneRACE Cohort 3 recovered participants were defined by two consecutive negative NP/OP PCR tests, healthcare professional clearance, or symptom resolution. Mobile phlebotomists in the prospective study collected whole blood, serum and a nasopharyngeal or oropharyngeal swab from every participant. Additional blood draws and questionnaires over an approximately two-month period could optionally be provided by prospective study participants. Before DNA extraction, blood samples from the prospective study were shipped at room temperature or frozen.

On this clone itself: The clone's antigen remains unknown. Base-call qualities are not available, and no considerably larger clone is one nucleotide away.

The rearranged chain carries TRBV29-1 and TRBJ2-7; tentative D gene TRBD2, with 6 bases matching. This clonotype was sampled from a woman aged 18-29 years who had recovered from COVID-19. Material for sequencing was PBMCs or T cells enriched from blood (not recorded which). The bases read TGCAGCGCCGGAGGGGTCTACGAGCAGTACTTC. This translates into CSAGGVYEQYF.